This is a list of T cell receptor beta chains from one sample in a study of T cell responses to AZD1222 COVID-19 vaccine. Clones were read by immunoSEQ multiplex PCR, and TCRdb kept only the in-frame ones, dropping some. The table has 150,000 or so clones, roughly 91% seen once. The input for sequencing was peripheral blood, taken 28 days after the second AZD1222 dose. Receptor source: an adult who received the AZD1222 COVID-19 vaccine. CDR3s include the opening cysteine and the closing phenylalanine or tryptophan. D genes are given only for firm matches. A clone size is listed for some rows: how often the clone was seen (once, few, many), or a class if it is expanded.

TRBV4-1	few	TRBJ2-1	TRBD2	CASSLTTSGSVNEQFF	TGCGCCAGCAGCCTCACGACTAGCGGGAGTGTGAATGAGCAGTTCTTC
TRBV2	NA	TRBJ2-6	NA	CASRSVSGANVLTF	TGTGCCAGCAGGAGCGTCTCTGGGGCCAACGTCCTGACTTTC
TRBV27	NA	TRBJ1-6	NA	CASSFITNFNNSPLHF	TGTGCCAGCAGTTTTATCACCAACTTCAATAATTCACCCCTCCACTTT
TRBV28	once	TRBJ1-1	NA	CASTVNPRGEANTEAFF	TGTGCCAGCACCGTAAACCCTCGGGGGGAGGCGAACACTGAAGCTTTCTTT
TRBV7-6	NA	TRBJ1-3	TRBD1	CASSFSPTGTLGNTIYF	TGTGCCAGCAGCTTTTCCCCGACAGGGACGCTGGGAAACACCATATATTTT
TRBV13	once	TRBJ2-7	NA	CASRRGGTYEQYF	TGTGCCAGCCGAAGGGGGGGCACCTACGAGCAGTACTTC
TRBV15	NA	TRBJ1-6	NA	CATSREQGLYSPLHF	TGTGCCACCAGCAGAGAACAGGGCCTTTATTCACCCCTCCACTTT
TRBV5-3	NA	TRBJ1-4	NA	CARSLRGWTVDSNEKLFF	TGTGCCAGAAGCTTGAGGGGTTGGACAGTAGATTCTAATGAAAAACTGTTTTTT
TRBV28	NA	TRBJ1-4	NA	CAGGGGNEKLFF	TGTGCCGGGGGCGGCGGAAATGAAAAACTGTTTTTT
TRBV9	NA	TRBJ2-1	TRBD2	CASSVGGSGVSYNEQFF	TGTGCCAGCAGCGTTGGCGGGAGTGGCGTCTCCTACAATGAGCAGTTCTTC
TRBV6-2/TRBV6-3	NA	TRBJ2-7	NA	CASSLVAGVYEQYF	TGTGCCAGCAGCTTGGTGGCAGGGGTTTACGAGCAGTACTTC
TRBV11-3	NA	TRBJ2-2	NA	CASSLEFGVSGELFF	TGTGCCAGCAGCTTAGAGTTTGGCGTATCCGGGGAGCTGTTTTTT
TRBV12-3/TRBV12-4	NA	TRBJ2-5	NA	CASSLRGRETQYF	TGTGCCAGCAGCCTCCGGGGGCGAGAGACCCAGTACTTC
TRBV10-3	NA	TRBJ2-1	NA	CAISGDQGASYNEQFF	TGTGCCATCAGTGGGGACCAGGGCGCGTCCTACAATGAGCAGTTCTTC
TRBV29-1	NA	TRBJ1-2	NA	CRGFGYTF	TGCAGGGGGTTTGGCTACACCTTC
TRBV5-1	NA	TRBJ1-1	TRBD1	CASSRTGETEAFF	TGCGCCAGCAGCAGGACAGGGGAGACTGAAGCTTTCTTT
TRBV18	NA	TRBJ2-5	TRBD1	CASSLNRGQETQYF	TGTGCCAGCTCACTCAACAGGGGGCAAGAGACCCAGTACTTC
TRBV5-4	NA	TRBJ2-7	NA	CASSFGDSPSYEQYF	TGTGCCAGCAGCTTCGGGGATTCCCCCTCCTACGAGCAGTACTTC
TRBV19	NA	TRBJ2-2	NA	CASKRRGTNTGELFF	TGTGCCAGTAAGCGGCGCGGGACGAACACCGGGGAGCTGTTTTTT
TRBV11-1	NA	TRBJ2-7	TRBD2	CASSGTSGIRQYF	TGTGCCAGCTCCGGGACTAGCGGGATTAGGCAGTACTTC
TRBV10-3	NA	TRBJ1-1	TRBD1	CAITVGQGNTEAFF	TGTGCCATCACCGTCGGACAGGGGAACACTGAAGCTTTCTTT
TRBV21-1	NA	TRBJ1-5	NA	CASSKVIGGKGQPQHF	TGTGCCAGCAGCAAAGTGATCGGGGGTAAAGGGCAGCCCCAGCATTTT
TRBV5-1	NA	TRBJ2-7	NA	CASSLAGGYGEQYF	TGCGCCAGCAGCTTGGCCGGGGGTTACGGCGAGCAGTACTTC
TRBV19	once	TRBJ1-5	NA	CASSIRDSNQPQHF	TGTGCCAGTAGTATACGGGATAGCAATCAGCCCCAGCATTTT
TRBV4-2	NA	TRBJ1-6	NA	CASSLFRGSRRGYSPLHF	TGTGCCAGCAGCCTCTTCCGGGGCAGCCGCAGGGGCTATTCACCCCTCCACTTT
TRBV29-1	NA	TRBJ2-7	NA	CSVRQGDEQYF	TGCAGCGTTCGGCAGGGCGACGAGCAGTACTTC
TRBV28	NA	TRBJ1-2	NA	CASNYRNRDGYTF	TGTGCCAGCAACTACCGAAACAGGGACGGCTACACCTTC
TRBV7-9	medium-sized	TRBJ1-3	NA	CASLRAAGNTIYF	TGTGCCAGCCTACGGGCCGCTGGAAACACCATATATTTT
TRBV2	NA	TRBJ1-1	TRBD1	CASSALPGQEMNTEAFF	TGTGCCAGCAGTGCCCTCCCGGGACAGGAAATGAACACTGAAGCTTTCTTT
TRBV2	NA	TRBJ2-5	TRBD2	CASSEGGRGEETQYF	TGTGCCAGCAGTGAGGGCGGGAGAGGGGAAGAGACCCAGTACTTC
TRBV7-2	NA	TRBJ1-2	NA	CASSGRYYGYTF	TGTGCCAGCAGCGGACGGTACTATGGCTACACCTTC
TRBV28	once	TRBJ1-1	NA	CASSLLDRDTEAFF	TGTGCCAGCAGTTTATTGGATAGAGACACTGAAGCTTTCTTT
TRBV5-1	NA	TRBJ2-7	NA	CASSIGQTVPYEQYF	TGCGCCAGCAGCATAGGACAGACCGTTCCCTACGAGCAGTACTTC
TRBV4-1	NA	TRBJ2-7	TRBD2	CASSRETSGGSYEQYF	TGCGCCAGCAGCCGAGAGACTAGCGGGGGCTCCTACGAGCAGTACTTC
TRBV18	NA	TRBJ2-3	NA	CASSEITGPWRTDTQYF	TGTGCCAGCTCAGAGATAACGGGACCCTGGAGAACAGATACGCAGTATTTT
TRBV7-2	NA	TRBJ2-7	NA	CASSLEALRDSYEQYF	TGTGCCAGCAGCTTAGAAGCACTCCGGGATAGCTACGAGCAGTACTTC
TRBV29-1	NA	TRBJ1-5	NA	CSVDRPRRGQPQHF	TGCAGCGTTGACCGGCCTAGGAGAGGTCAGCCCCAGCATTTT
TRBV5-1	NA	TRBJ1-1	NA	CASSFSGANTEAFF	TGCGCCAGCAGCTTTAGTGGGGCGAACACTGAAGCTTTCTTT